Below are 24 T cell receptor beta chains sequenced from a single sample in a study of Tregs in tolerant kidney transplant recipients. Profiling relied on immunoSEQ multiplex PCR, and the TCRdb table lists in-frame clones only, not all of them. The sample consists of around 98,000 clones, over 85% of them appearing once. The sequencing here drew on CD4+ T cells from blood, taken before the transplant. Source of these receptors: a human donor who received a combined kidney and bone marrow transplant.

A remark on this clone: One junction end does not reproduce the germline sequence, and a read error may be involved. Other nucleotide sequences in the sample specify the same CDR3. V and J are TRBV2 and TRBJ1-2, with a tentative D call TRBD1 (6 bases). Germline V gene data show CDR1 as SNHLY and CDR2 as FYNNEI. The CDR3 spans 16 residues. CDR3 loop: CASSHRAGAANYGYTF. In DNA form, the CDR3 reads TGTGCCAGCAGCCACCGGGCGGGGGCCGCTAACTATGGCTACACTTTC.

The chain couples TRBV30 to TRBJ1-2; D might be TRBD1 (6 bases). Between the trimmed V and J ends, which lost 1 base and 1 base, there was a span of 7 bases. This CDR3 spans 13 amino acids. Germline loops: CDR1 GTSNPN, CDR2 SVGIG (reference sequence). The CDR3 DNA reads as TGTGCCTGGAGTGCGGACAGTAACTATGGCTACACCTTC. Its protein is CAWSADSNYGYTF.

The chain combines TRBV7-2 with TRBJ1-4; D not certain. Per the germline V gene, CDR1 is SGHTA and CDR2 is FQGNSA. CDR3 length: 14 amino acids. With 1 base removed from V and 4 bases from J, the gap between germline ends came to 7 bases. CDR3 protein: CASSLDSGNEKLFF. The CDR3, as DNA: TGTGCCAGCAGCTTAGACTCGGGTAATGAAAAACTGTTTTTT. The full variable domain, its missing parts supplied by reference TRBV7-2 and TRBJ1-4, is GAGVSQSPSNKVTEKGKDVELRCDPISGHTALYWYRQSLGQGLEFLIYFQGNSAPDKSGLPSDRFSAERTGGSVSTLTIQRTQQEDSAVYLCASSLDSGNEKLFFGSGTQLSVL.

The genes are TRBV10-1 and TRBJ2-1, with a weak D call TRBD1 (5 bases). The CDR3 sequence is 12 residues long. V gave up 3 bases and J gave up 9 bases, with 9 bases separating them. Germline V gene sequence: CDR1 WNHNN, CDR2 SYGVQD (reference sequence). In DNA, the CDR3 is TGCGCCAGCAGTGATCTTAGGGGTGAGCAGTTCTTC. It specifies CASSDLRGEQFF.

V gene TRBV9 combines with J gene TRBJ1-3, with D possibly TRBD1 on 5 matching bases. V was shortened by 2 bases and J by 4 bases, with 7 bases between the two germline ends. Germline CDR1 SGDLS, CDR2 YYNGEE. This CDR3 comprises 13 residues. This CDR3 reads CASSVDSGNTIYF. In DNA form, the CDR3 reads TGTGCCAGCAGCGTCGACAGCGGAAACACCATATATTTT. Supplemented by reference TRBV9 and TRBJ1-3, the full variable domain reads DSGVTQTPKHLITATGQRVTLRCSPRSGDLSVYWYQQSLDQGLQFLIQYYNGEERAKGNILERFSAQQFPDLHSELNLSSLELGDSALYFCASSVDSGNTIYFGEGSWLTVV.

The rearrangement links TRBV6-6 to TRBJ2-5; D may be TRBD1 (5 bases). The CDR3 is 13 amino acids. Per the germline V gene, CDR1 is MNHNY and CDR2 is SVGAGI (reference sequence). V lost 6 bases, J lost 5 bases, and 13 bases lay in between. The chain's CDR3 is CASRQAPRETQYF. The CDR3 nucleotides are TGTGCCAGCAGACAGGCTCCCCGGGAGACCCAGTACTTC.

V and J are TRBV6-1 and TRBJ2-7; 11 bases line up with TRBD2. Germline V lookup: CDR1 MNHNS, CDR2 SASEGT. The CDR3 loop spans 14 amino acids. J was trimmed by 4 bases and V by 6 bases; bases with no gene match: 5. This CDR3 reads CASRLAGEIYEQYF. The CDR3 nucleotides are TGTGCCAGCAGACTAGCGGGGGAGATATACGAGCAGTACTTC.

The chain is built from TRBV19 and TRBJ2-3; 10 bases fit TRBD2. There are 16 residues in the CDR3. V shed 3 bases, J shed 5 bases, and the junction held 8 bases outside the gene matches. Germline CDR1 reads LNHDA; CDR2 reads SQIVND (reference sequence). The CDR3 region is CASSMLAGVQGDTQYF. CDR3 in DNA: TGTGCCAGTAGTATGCTAGCGGGGGTTCAGGGAGATACGCAGTATTTT.

V gene TRBV7-2 combines with J gene TRBJ1-4; a weak D match, TRBD1 (6 bases). Germline V gene sequence: CDR1 SGHTA, CDR2 FQGNSA. The CDR3 spans 15 residues. V was shortened by 4 bases and J by 11 bases, with 20 bases between the two germline ends. CDR3 bases: TGTGCCAGCAGCTCCGCCCGGGACACGAAAGGGAAACTGTTTTTT. Its translation: CASSSARDTKGKLFF.

The chain employs TRBV18 and TRBJ2-7; 7 nucleotides line up with TRBD2. Germline V gene data show CDR1 as KGHSH and CDR2 as LQKENI. The CDR3 contains 14 residues. V trimming: 3 bases; J trimming: 2 bases; junction bases outside the gene matches: 4. The CDR3 reads CASSPGDYAYEQYF. CDR3 DNA: TGTGCCAGCTCACCGGGGGACTACGCCTACGAGCAGTACTTC.

The rearrangement joins TRBV5-4 to TRBJ1-1, with TRBD1 as a possible D gene (6 bases). Germline V gene lookup returns CDR1 SGHNT and CDR2 YYREEE (reference sequence). CDR3 length: 15 residues. Trimming shortened V by 0 bases and J by 2 bases, and 11 bases separated the two germline ends. CDR3 nucleotides: TGTGCCAGCAGCTTGGCCCACAGGGTAAACACTGAAGCTTTCTTT. Translating it yields CASSLAHRVNTEAFF.

J is TRBJ2-1 and V is TRBV9; 12 positions match TRBD2. CDR1 and CDR2 (germline): SGDLS, YYNGEE. There are 15 residues in the CDR3. The trim removed 3 bases at V and 10 bases at J, leaving 8 bases unmatched. For the CDR3, the DNA is TGTGCCAGCAGCGCAATCACCGGGACTAGCGGGGAGCAGTTCTTC. This gives the protein CASSAITGTSGEQFF.

The CDR3 reads CASSPRQGDGELFF. The CDR3 DNA reads TGTGCCAGCTCACCGCGACAGGGGGACGGGGAGCTGTTTTTT. The chain recombines TRBV18 with TRBJ2-2, with TRBD1 matching 9 bases. Germline CDR1 is KGHSH and CDR2 is LQKENI. J lost 7 bases, V lost 3 bases, and 3 bases had no gene match. This CDR3 spans 14 amino acids.

This chain joins TRBV6-5 and TRBJ2-4; D is uncertain. Germline CDR1 and CDR2: MNHEY and SVGAGI. The CDR3 loop spans 14 amino acids. V was cut by 0 bases and J by 3 bases, with 6 bases left in between. The CDR3 protein is CASSYSFGKNIQYF. DNA for the CDR3: TGTGCCAGCAGTTACTCGTTCGGCAAAAACATTCAGTACTTC.

The genes are TRBV6-1 and TRBJ1-6, with 7 bases matching TRBD1. The CDR3 runs 17 residues. Germline-derived CDR1 and CDR2 are MNHNS and SASEGT. The V gene end was trimmed by 2 bases and the J gene end by 0 bases; junction bases not matched to a gene: 4. In DNA form, the CDR3 reads TGTGCCAGCAGTGAAAGGGGGCTTGGCTCCTATAATTCACCCCTCCACTTT. Protein product: CASSERGLGSYNSPLHF.

This chain uses TRBV5-1 with TRBJ1-1, with D perhaps matching TRBD1 (6 bases). The CDR3 spans 13 residues. Trimming took 6 bases from V and 1 from J, leaving 10 bases between them. Germline CDR1 is SGHRS and CDR2 is YFSETQ. The CDR3 here is CASTKTGNTEAFF. The CDR3 nucleotides are TGCGCCAGCACCAAGACAGGGAACACTGAAGCTTTCTTT.

The chain employs TRBV19 and TRBJ1-1; D gene ambiguous. The V and J ends lost 3 bases and 4 bases respectively, with 12 bases between them. The CDR3 covers 14 residues. Germline V CDR1 and CDR2: LNHDA, SQIVND (reference sequence). CDR3 bases: TGTGCCAGTAGTATCTCCCTGTTTCTCACTGAAGCTTTCTTT. This gives the protein CASSISLFLTEAFF.

This chain uses TRBV5-1 with TRBJ1-2; 10 nucleotides match TRBD1. Per germline, CDR1 SGHRS and CDR2 YFSETQ. This CDR3 has 15 residues. With 3 bases clipped from V and 8 bases from J, the junction kept 10 bases outside the gene matches. CDR3 loop: CASSSPGQGPHGYTF. The CDR3 DNA reads TGCGCCAGCAGCTCACCGGGACAGGGGCCCCACGGCTACACCTTC.

Worth noting for this clone: One junction end does not reproduce the germline sequence, and a read error may be involved. Distinct nucleotide sequences in the sample also encode this CDR3. The chain is built from TRBV5-1 and TRBJ1-6; D remains unclear. The CDR3 sequence is 15 residues long. CDR1 and CDR2 (germline): SGHRS, YFSETQ. This chain's CDR3 is CASSLAAAENSPLHF. The CDR3, as DNA: TGCGCCAGCAGCTTGGCCGCCGCAGAAAATTCCCCCCTCCACTTT.

The chain joins TRBV5-6 to TRBJ2-5; D ambiguous. The V and J ends lost 1 base and 4 bases respectively, with 8 bases between them. The CDR3 spans 13 residues. Per the germline V gene, CDR1 is SGHDT and CDR2 is YYEEEE. DNA for the CDR3: TGTGCCAGCAGCTTGTCGCTGGCAGAGACCCAGTACTTC. It translates to CASSLSLAETQYF.

V gene TRBV29-1 combines with J gene TRBJ2-1; 8 bases match TRBD2. The germline CDR1 and CDR2 sequences are SQVTM and ANQGSEA. The CDR3 is 14 residues long. The J segment lost 4 bases and the V segment lost 5 bases, leaving 7 bases of the junction unmatched. CDR3 sequence reads: CSVNLAGGYNEQFF. The CDR3 DNA follows: TGCAGCGTTAATTTGGCGGGGGGATACAATGAGCAGTTCTTC.

This chain links TRBV6-6 with TRBJ1-2, with 7 positions matching TRBD1. The CDR3 covers 15 residues. The J segment lost 1 base and the V segment lost 5 bases, leaving 7 bases of the junction unmatched. The germline gives CDR1 MNHNY, CDR2 SVGAGI (reference sequence). In DNA, the CDR3 is TGTGCCAGCAGTCCACAGGGGAATCGTAACTATGGCTACACCTTC. Translated, it gives CASSPQGNRNYGYTF.

This clone showed up just a few times. The chain uses TRBV10-3 and TRBJ2-7, with a tentative D call TRBD2 (6 bases). The germline CDR1 and CDR2 sequences are ENHRY and SYGVKD. The CDR3 spans 14 residues. V was trimmed by 4 bases and J by 3 bases, leaving 13 bases between them. The CDR3 reads CAISGTIDYYEQYF. DNA of the CDR3: TGTGCCATCAGTGGGACTATAGATTACTACGAGCAGTACTTC.

This clone was seen just once. The rearrangement uses TRBV7-9 and TRBJ2-2, with 8 bases aligning to TRBD1. The ends lost 3 bases at V and 0 bases at J; junction bases unmatched: 3. The CDR3 spans 16 residues. Per germline, CDR1 SEHNR and CDR2 FQNEAQ (reference sequence). Here the CDR3 DNA reads TGTGCCAGCAGCTTTCGGACAGGGACGAACACCGGGGAGCTGTTTTTT. It codes for CASSFRTGTNTGELFF.